What follows are 28 T cell receptor beta chains derived from one specimen sequenced in a study of blood T cell repertoires in COVID-19 (dated by TCRdb to about 2020). The library was built by means of the immunoSEQ multiplex PCR assay. TCRdb retrieved this table from immuneACCESS and kept in-frame rearrangements only. Not all clones are present; in checked studies, unresolved V genes account for under half, and no reason is known for the remainder. A total of around 200,000 clones appear in this sample, 86% of them only once. The top ten constitute over 4.5% of the sample. Sequences were obtained from peripheral blood. These receptors were collected from an elderly man with acute or convalescent COVID-19.

V is TRBV4-2 and J is TRBJ2-7; weak D call: TRBD2 (6 bases). Germline CDR1 LGHNA, CDR2 YNFKEQ. Trimming removed 4 bases from V and 1 base from J, with 14 bases in between. There are 15 residues in the CDR3. The CDR3 region is CASSPAGGLSYEQYF. The CDR3 DNA follows: TGTGCCAGCAGCCCAGCCGGGGGTCTATCCTACGAGCAGTACTTC.

The chain employs TRBV27 and TRBJ2-5; 7 bases are shared with TRBD2. Germline lookup yields CDR1 MNHEY and CDR2 SMNVEV (reference sequence). V lost 0 bases and J lost 4; bases outside the gene matches: 2. The CDR3 extends over 14 amino acids. The CDR3 sequence: CASSLSPSGETQYF. CDR3 sequence (DNA): TGTGCCAGCAGTTTATCCCCTAGCGGAGAGACCCAGTACTTC.

The chain combines TRBV12-3 or TRBV12-4 with TRBJ2-1; D may be TRBD1 (6 bases). The CDR3 has 12 residues. V lost 6 bases and J lost 9, with 12 bases in between. The CDR3: CASSLTGGEQFF. The CDR3 bases are TGTGCCAGCAGCCTGACAGGTGGTGAGCAGTTCTTC.

This chain joins TRBV5-1 and TRBJ2-1; 11 nucleotides match TRBD2. Unmatched junction bases numbered 9, after V lost 0 bases and J lost 7 bases. The V gene's germline CDR1 is SGHRS and CDR2 YFSETQ. The CDR3 extends over 17 amino acids. The CDR3 DNA sequence: TGCGCCAGCAGCTTGGGGCTACCGGGACTAGCGGAAAATGAGCAGTTCTTC. Its translation: CASSLGLPGLAENEQFF.

The chain links TRBV15 to TRBJ2-7; 10 bases fit TRBD1. This CDR3 region has 13 residues. CDR1 and CDR2 from the germline V gene are LNHNV and YYDKDF (reference sequence). V shed 6 bases, J shed 3 bases, and the junction held 2 bases outside the gene matches. As DNA, the CDR3 is TGTGCCACCAGGGGGGACAGGGGCTACGAGCAGTACTTC. This encodes CATRGDRGYEQYF.

V and J are TRBV27 and TRBJ1-2; tentative D call: TRBD1 (5 bases). Trimming removed 7 bases at V and 4 bases at J, with 16 bases between. The CDR3 sequence is 14 residues long. Germline CDR1 MNHEY, CDR2 SMNVEV (reference sequence). The DNA of the CDR3 is TGTGCCAGCAAACCCCAGGGCCAGGGCTATGGCTACACCTTC. Its protein product is CASKPQGQGYGYTF.

This chain connects TRBV6-5 to TRBJ2-1; 13 bases line up with TRBD2. After removal of 5 bases from V and 6 bases from J, the junction contained 4 bases not matched to a gene. There are 15 residues in the CDR3. Germline CDR1 and CDR2: MNHEY and SVGAGI. The CDR3 DNA reads as TGTGCCAGCAGTCAGAGACTAGCGGGAGGCAATGAGCAGTTCTTC. This gives the protein CASSQRLAGGNEQFF.

The CDR3 spells CASSRTSGRADEQFF. The CDR3, as DNA: TGTGCCAGCAGCCGGACTAGCGGGAGGGCCGATGAGCAGTTCTTC. The chain has TRBV13 and TRBJ2-1; 15 bases are shared with TRBD2. The CDR3 length is 15 residues. V trimming: 5 bases; J trimming: 8 bases; junction bases outside the gene matches: 4. Germline V gene data show CDR1 as PRHDT and CDR2 as FYEKMQ (reference sequence).

The chain couples TRBV3-1 (or the pseudogene TRBV3-2) to TRBJ1-1, with D unclear. Deletions cut 4 bases from V and 7 bases from J, with 7 bases between. Germline V gene data show CDR1 as LGHDT and CDR2 as YNNKEL (reference sequence). There are 11 residues in the CDR3. Written as DNA, the CDR3 is TGTGCCAGCAGCCGGGCAGGTGAAGCTTTCTTT. It is translated as CASSRAGEAFF.

This clone was observed a handful of times. One junction end disagrees with the germline gene, perhaps due to a read error. The chain has TRBV7-9 and TRBJ2-1; TRBD1 matches at 7 bases. The germline CDR1 and CDR2 sequences are SEHNR and FQNEAQ (reference sequence). CDR3 size: 15 residues. CDR3 nucleotides: TGTGCCAGCAGCCCTTCTGGACAGGCCTACACTGAGCAGTTCTTC. It is translated as CASSPSGQAYTEQFF. The full variable domain, in which reference TRBV7-9 and TRBJ2-1 provide the parts outside the CDR3, is DTGVSQNPRHKITKRGQNVTFRCDPISEHNRLYWYRQTLGQGPEFLTYFQNEAQLEKSRLLSDRFSAERPKGSFSTLEIQRTEQGDSAMYLCASSPSGQAYTEQFFGPGTRLTVL.

The chain is built from TRBV6-1 and TRBJ1-4; tentative D call: TRBD1 (6 bases). This CDR3 spans 18 amino acids. V lost 2 bases and J lost 8, with 24 bases in between. Germline CDR1 is MNHNS and CDR2 is SASEGT. The CDR3 protein is CASSERASWGGRWEKLFF. The CDR3 DNA reads TGTGCCAGCAGTGAAAGGGCGTCTTGGGGGGGCCGTTGGGAAAAACTGTTTTTT.

The chain recombines TRBV5-5 with TRBJ2-6, with D hard to call. Trimming pared 8 bases from V and 1 base from J, leaving 4 bases between. Germline loops: CDR1 SGHKS, CDR2 YYEKEE (reference sequence). This CDR3 is 12 amino acids long. The CDR3 DNA reads TGTGCCAGTCTATCTGGGGCCAACGTCCTGACTTTC. This sequence encodes CASLSGANVLTF.

This clone has a single count. The V gene is TRBV6-5, the J gene TRBJ1-4; a weak D match, TRBD1 (5 bases). Germline lookup yields CDR1 MNHEY and CDR2 SVGAGI. CDR3 length: 15 residues. V was trimmed by 5 bases and J by 2 bases, leaving 12 bases between them. The CDR3 DNA follows: TGTGCCAGCAGTCGCGGGACGTTTACTAATGAAAAACTGTTTTTT. Its protein product is CASSRGTFTNEKLFF.

Written as DNA, the CDR3 is TGCGCCAGCAGCTTGGGAGACTCTGGAAACACCATATATTTT. Translation: CASSLGDSGNTIYF. The chain uses TRBV5-1 and TRBJ1-3; D gene uncertain. V was pared by 0 bases and J by 0 bases, with 4 bases between. The V gene's germline CDR1 is SGHRS and CDR2 YFSETQ. This CDR3 has 14 amino acids.

This clone was recorded only once. The chain recombines TRBV10-3 with TRBJ1-6; 8 bases fit TRBD1. Germline lookup yields CDR1 ENHRY and CDR2 SYGVKD. V lost 10 bases, J lost 6 bases, and 14 bases stayed unmatched. The CDR3 loop spans 16 amino acids. The CDR3 region is CATADFWTGSNSPLHF. The CDR3 bases are TGTGCCACGGCAGATTTCTGGACAGGGAGTAATTCACCCCTCCACTTT.

This chain uses TRBV28 with TRBJ1-2; 9 bases line up with TRBD1. Germline V gene lookup returns CDR1 MDHEN and CDR2 SYDVKM. This CDR3 region has 15 residues. J gave up 4 bases and V 4 bases, and 7 bases lay outside the gene matches. The CDR3 protein is CASSSQGQGFYGYTF. The CDR3 DNA reads as TGTGCCAGCAGTTCCCAGGGACAGGGTTTCTATGGCTACACCTTC.

The V and J genes are TRBV28 and TRBJ2-1; perhaps TRBD2 as D (7 bases). Trimming stripped 6 bases from V and 0 bases from J, with 9 bases between. The germline V gene has CDR1 MDHEN and CDR2 SYDVKM. The CDR3 has 14 residues. The DNA for the CDR3 is TGTGCCAGCAGGGGAGGGGGCTCCTACAATGAGCAGTTCTTC. Translating gives CASRGGGSYNEQFF.

The V call is TRBV19, the J call TRBJ1-1, with TRBD1 identical over 7 bases. The germline CDR1 and CDR2 sequences are LNHDA and SQIVND (reference sequence). This CDR3 contains 15 residues. The J segment lost 4 bases and the V segment lost 4 bases, leaving 9 bases of the junction unmatched. The CDR3 region has the DNA TGTGCCAGTAGTACCACCGGACAGGTAGGCACTGAAGCTTTCTTT. Translation: CASSTTGQVGTEAFF. Full variable domain (missing parts from reference TRBV19 and TRBJ1-1): DGGITQSPKYLFRKEGQNVTLSCEQNLNHDAMYWYRQDPGQGLRLIYYSQIVNDFQKGDIAEGYSVSREKKESFPLTVTSAQKNPTAFYLCASSTTGQVGTEAFFGQGTRLTVV.

This clone occurred once. The chain employs TRBV11-2 and TRBJ2-7, with D possibly matching TRBD2 (6 bases). The CDR3 runs 14 residues. Trimming took 0 bases from V and 2 from J, leaving 8 bases between them. Germline V gives CDR1 SGHAT, CDR2 FQNNGV. In nucleotides, the CDR3 is TGTGCCAGCAGCTTAGACGGGGGTCCCTACGAGCAGTACTTC. Protein sequence: CASSLDGGPYEQYF.

This clone was picked up a small number of times. The chain is built from TRBV19 and TRBJ1-5; possibly TRBD1 for D (6 bases). The CDR3 covers 15 residues. The germline V gene encodes CDR1 LNHDA and CDR2 SQIVND (reference sequence). Trimming left V 7 bases short and J 7 bases short, with 20 bases between. CDR3 loop: CASTELSTGSQPQHF. The CDR3 DNA sequence: TGTGCCAGTACCGAGCTATCTACAGGGTCCCAGCCCCAGCATTTT.

This clone has only a few counts. V is TRBV9 and J is TRBJ1-3, with unresolved D. Looked up from germline, CDR1 is SGDLS and CDR2 is YYNGEE. This CDR3 spans 15 amino acids. The germline V and J ends were trimmed by 1 base and 4 bases, with 12 bases remaining between them. DNA for the CDR3: TGTGCCAGCAGCGTATCAGCACAGTCCGGAAACACCATATATTTT. This encodes CASSVSAQSGNTIYF.

The CDR3 region has the DNA TGTGCCAGCAGTTCTGACAGGGCCAATGAGCAGTTCTTC. Protein product: CASSSDRANEQFF. J is TRBJ2-1 and V is TRBV7-3; 7 positions agree with TRBD1. Trimming took 6 bases from V and 6 from J; bases not matched to a gene: 5. CDR1 and CDR2 from the germline V gene are SGHTA and FQGTGA. This CDR3 is 13 amino acids long. Full variable domain (outside the CDR3, taken from reference TRBV7-3 and TRBJ2-1): GAGVSQTPSNKVTEKGKYVELRCDPISGHTALYWYRQSLGQGPEFLIYFQGTGAADDSGLPNDRFFAVRPEGSVSTLKIQRTERGDSAVYLCASSSDRANEQFFGPGTRLTVL.

The V gene is TRBV7-3, the J gene TRBJ2-5; D possibly corresponds to TRBD2 (5 bases). CDR1 SGHTA and CDR2 FQGTGA come from the germline V gene. V lost 0 bases and J 5 bases, leaving 13 bases between the germline ends. The CDR3 length is 15 residues. CDR3 nucleotide sequence: TGTGCCAGCAGCTTAACTTCGGGGTCCCTGGAGACCCAGTACTTC. Its protein is CASSLTSGSLETQYF. Full variable domain (outside the CDR3, taken from reference TRBV7-3 and TRBJ2-5): GAGVSQTPSNKVTEKGKYVELRCDPISGHTALYWYRQSLGQGPEFLIYFQGTGAADDSGLPNDRFFAVRPEGSVSTLKIQRTERGDSAVYLCASSLTSGSLETQYFGPGTRLLVL.

The chain combines TRBV6-5 with TRBJ1-4; D may be TRBD1 (5 bases). The V gene lost 6 bases and the J gene lost 4 bases, with 9 bases spanning the gap. The CDR3 spans 13 residues. Germline CDR1 and CDR2: MNHEY and SVGAGI. DNA of the CDR3: TGTGCCAGCAGGGGGGGTTTTAATGAAAAACTGTTTTTT. Translation: CASRGGFNEKLFF.

This chain uses TRBV6-6 with TRBJ1-4, with D unclear. Trimming cost V 6 bases and J 5 bases, with 13 bases left between them. Looked up from germline, CDR1 is MNHNY and CDR2 is SVGAGI (reference sequence). The CDR3 loop spans 14 amino acids. The CDR3 region has the DNA TGTGCCAGCAGCCCGGGAACCCGAAATGAAAAACTGTTTTTT. It yields the protein CASSPGTRNEKLFF.

The chain recombines TRBV7-2 with TRBJ2-1, with 8 nucleotides matching TRBD2. The V and J ends lost 5 bases and 12 bases, in that order; junction bases with no gene match: 12. This CDR3 has 14 residues. Germline CDR1 reads SGHTA; CDR2 reads FQGNSA. The CDR3 protein is CASSPGTRAFVQFF. In nucleotides, the CDR3 is TGTGCCAGCAGCCCAGGGACTAGGGCCTTCGTGCAGTTCTTC.

The chain carries TRBV29-1 and TRBJ2-3; maybe TRBD1 (5 bases). Germline values: CDR1 SQVTM, CDR2 ANQGSEA. Trimming pared 6 bases from V and 3 bases from J, leaving 7 bases between. This CDR3 has 11 amino acids. DNA of the CDR3: TGCAGCGTGACAGTTACAGATACGCAGTATTTT. This sequence encodes CSVTVTDTQYF.

The chain has TRBV10-2 and TRBJ1-4; TRBD1 aligns across 8 bases. Germline-derived CDR1 and CDR2 are WSHSY and SAAADI. This CDR3 region has 14 residues. V dropped 7 bases and J dropped 6; count of bases not matched to a gene: 7. CDR3 protein: CASNPAGGDEKLFF. The CDR3 region has the DNA TGCGCCAGCAACCCCGCAGGGGGCGATGAAAAACTGTTTTTT.